This T cell receptor beta chain originates from a study of immune evolution from preneoplasia to lung adenocarcinoma. The protocol was immunoSEQ multiplex PCR, while the TCRdb copy is restricted to in-frame clones and leaves out a portion. The sample lists around 5,700 clones; more than 75% were seen once. The CDR3 runs 14 residues. Per germline, CDR1 SGHNT and CDR2 YENEEA. V was clipped by 8 bases and J by 6 bases, with 16 bases between them. The sequencing input was FFPE lung adenocarcinoma in situ tissue. This clonotype was sampled from an older donor with lung adenocarcinoma. V and J are TRBV11-3 and TRBJ2-2; D is unresolved. The CDR3 DNA reads TGTGCCAGCTCACAACCAAGCTTATCCGGGGAGCTGTTTTTT. It translates to CASSQPSLSGELFF.